This TCR beta chain appears in the sequencing data of a study of CD8 T cells in Susac syndrome (dated by TCRdb to the late 2010s). For context, the study as a whole: The study used repertoire sequencing to test whether antigen drove CD8+ T cell activation and differentiation in Susac syndrome.

RNA was extracted with the RNeasy kit and roughly 0.5 to 1 ug was reverse transcribed using random hexamers. The immunoSEQ multiplex PCR assay, which covers 54 Vbeta and 13 Jbeta segments, was used to amplify TCR beta CDR3 regions. PCR amplification bias was corrected by using a synthetic template baseline for primer optimization and computational correction. As for the authors' bioinformatics: Reads were annotated to V, D and J genes according to IMGT and were analyzed with immunoSEQ Analyzer, with only productive sequences retained. To calculate clonality, Shannon entropy was normalized by log2 of the number of productive unique sequences and then subtracted from one. For each patient and control, public and private clones were evaluated among the 100 most prevalent clones. A clone was defined as Susac-specific if it was absent from the healthy and MS cohorts, from roughly 980 published viral clones and from other ImmuneACCESS disease sequences. Using fastp at Q25 and MiXCR, TCRdb reprocessed the public reads and kept productive beta chains. All rows with the same CDR3 protein become a single entry with the most common DNA and genes. TCRdb assigned the V and J calls; the authors' analysis was not used. In all, the sample holds about 160,000 distinct CDR3 sequences, and about 91% of those were seen once. Together, the top ten hold 0.065% to 0.085% of the sample.

In regard to this clonotype: No cognate antigen has been identified for it. Base-call qualities are not available, and no considerably larger clone is one nucleotide away.

High-throughput TCR beta sequencing profiled peripheral blood CD8+ and CD4+ T cells from healthy donors, Susac syndrome patients and multiple sclerosis patients. Healthy donors were age- and sex-matched controls. CD8+ TEMRA cells were enriched by FACS, while bulk CD8+ and CD4+ T cells were purified by magnetic negative isolation. Blood was collected in EDTA tubes and processed within 24 hours, with PBMCs isolated through density gradient centrifugation. PBMCs intended for TCR sequencing were cryopreserved in liquid nitrogen and were subsequently thawed in a 37 degrees C water bath. Purity of sorted or isolated CD4+, CD8+ and CD8+ TEMRA cells was at least 90%. The paper's findings and limits, for the study overall: The TCR sequencing and HLA analysis was acknowledged to have included a relatively small number of individuals.

Here V drops 4 bases and J drops 1 base, and the junction holds 7 bases not matched to any gene. The germline V gene (reference sequence) provides CDR1 DFQATT and CDR2 SNEGSKA. Inclusive of the bounding cysteine and phenylalanine, the CDR3 is 15 residues long. Just CDR3 DNA is preserved here, 45 bases in frame from base 1. The clonotype was recovered from a human donor in good health. The sequenced sample consisted of CD4+ T cells from PBMCs. In this chain, TRBV20-1 is recombined with TRBJ2-5, and 9 junction bases match TRBD1. The DNA sequence follows: TGCAGTGCTACACCGGGACAGGGATCCCAAGAGACCCAGTACTTC. The resulting protein is CSATPGQGSQETQYF.